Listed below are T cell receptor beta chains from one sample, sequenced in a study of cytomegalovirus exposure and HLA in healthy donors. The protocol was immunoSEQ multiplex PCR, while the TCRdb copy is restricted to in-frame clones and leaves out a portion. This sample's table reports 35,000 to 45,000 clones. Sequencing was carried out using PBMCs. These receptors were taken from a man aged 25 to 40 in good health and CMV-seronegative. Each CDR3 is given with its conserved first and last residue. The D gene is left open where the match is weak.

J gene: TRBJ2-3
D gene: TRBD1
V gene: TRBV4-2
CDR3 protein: CASSQVSPGRTGDTQYF
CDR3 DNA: TGTGCCAGCAGCCAAGTTTCACCGGGACGGACAGGGGATACGCAGTATTTT

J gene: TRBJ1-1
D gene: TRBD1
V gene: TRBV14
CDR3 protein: CASSHRTGTGNTEAFF
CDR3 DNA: TGTGCCAGCAGCCATAGAACCGGGACAGGGAACACTGAAGCTTTCTTT

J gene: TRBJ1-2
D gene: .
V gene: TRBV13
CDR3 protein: CASSPHMAGLGEGYTF
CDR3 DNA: TGTGCCAGCAGCCCACATATGGCAGGGCTCGGAGAAGGCTACACCTTC

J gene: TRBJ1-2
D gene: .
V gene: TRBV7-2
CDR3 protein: CASSFDSVQGYGYTF
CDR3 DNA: TGTGCCAGCAGCTTCGACAGTGTACAAGGGTATGGCTACACCTTC

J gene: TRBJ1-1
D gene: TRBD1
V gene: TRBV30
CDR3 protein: CAWSIRTGGMNTEAFF
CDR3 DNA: TGTGCCTGGAGTATTCGGACAGGGGGCATGAACACTGAAGCTTTCTTT

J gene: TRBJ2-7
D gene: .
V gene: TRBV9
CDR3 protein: CASSPSSNSYEQYF
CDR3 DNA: TGTGCCAGCAGCCCAAGCTCCAACTCCTACGAGCAGTACTTC

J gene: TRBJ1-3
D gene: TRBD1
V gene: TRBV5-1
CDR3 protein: CASSGGQGTRNTIYF
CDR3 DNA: TGCGCCAGCAGCGGTGGACAGGGCACCCGAAACACCATATATTTT

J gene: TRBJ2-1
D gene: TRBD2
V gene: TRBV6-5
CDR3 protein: CASSYSTSGYNEQFF
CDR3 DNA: TGTGCCAGCAGTTACTCGACTAGCGGCTACAATGAGCAGTTCTTC

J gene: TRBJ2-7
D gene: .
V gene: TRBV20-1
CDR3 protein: CSARGQYEQYF
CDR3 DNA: TGCAGTGCTAGAGGGCAGTACGAGCAGTACTTC

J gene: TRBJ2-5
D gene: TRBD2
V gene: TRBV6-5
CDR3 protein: CASSYLAGGGETQYF
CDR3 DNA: TGTGCCAGCAGTTACTTGGCGGGAGGAGGAGAGACCCAGTACTTC

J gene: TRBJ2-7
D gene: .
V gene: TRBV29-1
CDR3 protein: CSVGLVSGYEQYF
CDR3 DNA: TGCAGCGTTGGGCTTGTTAGCGGCTACGAGCAGTACTTC

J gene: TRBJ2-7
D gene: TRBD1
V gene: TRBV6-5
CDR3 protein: CASSYSTGTAYEQYF
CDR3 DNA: TGTGCCAGCAGTTACTCGACAGGGACCGCCTACGAGCAGTACTTC

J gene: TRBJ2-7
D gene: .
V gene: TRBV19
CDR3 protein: CASSMGTLGGEQYF
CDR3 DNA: TGTGCCAGTAGTATGGGGACATTGGGCGGCGAGCAGTACTTC

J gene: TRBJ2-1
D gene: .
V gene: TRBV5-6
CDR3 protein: CASSLPIHDNEQFF
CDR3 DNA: TGTGCCAGCAGCCTACCGATTCACGACAATGAGCAGTTCTTC